A single sample gave rise to the 10 T cell receptor beta chains below, sequenced in a study of post-analysis software for immune sequencing data. Presence of unique molecular identifiers characterized the TCR beta cDNA libraries. TCRdb re-derived calls from the PCR reads in MiXCR, one entry per CDR3 protein. Among hundreds of thousands of distinct CDR3 sequences listed, 30% were seen once. Study-wide results and limits: Comparison of patients with controls showed five TRBV segments more frequent in patients, TRBV5-6, TRBV5-1 and TRBV20-1 among them.

These receptors' antigens are unknown. Input material: blood. The receptors shown here come from a girl aged 10 to 17 with multiple sclerosis.

This rearrangement joins TRBV20-1 to TRBJ2-1; TRBD2 matches at 13 bases. CDR1 is DFQATT, CDR2 SNEGSKA, per germline (reference sequence). Trimming at V came to 5 bases and at J to 6 bases, leaving 4 bases not matched to a gene. The CDR3 is 14 residues long. CDR3 sequence reads: CSALGTSGINEQFF. The CDR3 nucleotides read TGCAGTGCTCTCGGGACTAGCGGGATCAATGAGCAGTTCTTC.

The chain is built from TRBV28 and TRBJ2-5, with 8 bases fitting TRBD1. Per the germline V gene, CDR1 is MDHEN and CDR2 is SYDVKM. The CDR3 runs 18 residues. V lost 5 bases, J lost 1 base, and 15 bases stayed unmatched. The CDR3 region is CASSTQGQAILSQETQYF. CDR3 nucleotide sequence: TGTGCCAGCAGTACACAGGGACAGGCCATCCTAAGCCAAGAGACCCAGTACTTC.

This clonotype was detected only a few times. This chain joins TRBV5-1 and TRBJ1-1; D may be TRBD1 (5 bases). The length of the CDR3 is 14 residues. Trimming removed 2 bases from V and 2 bases from J, with 10 bases in between. The germline V gene encodes CDR1 SGHRS and CDR2 YFSETQ. The CDR3 DNA reads as TGCGCCAGCAGCTTACAGGTTACTAACACTGAAGCTTTCTTT. Residues: CASSLQVTNTEAFF. Drawing the rest from reference TRBV5-1 and TRBJ1-1, the complete variable domain is KAGVTQTPRYLIKTRGQQVTLSCSPISGHRSVSWYQQTPGQGLQFLFEYFSETQRNKGNFPGRFSGRQFSNSRSEMNVSTLELGDSALYLCASSLQVTNTEAFFGQGTRLTVV.

V gene TRBV25-1 combines with J gene TRBJ2-7; D remains unclear. The CDR3 consists of 12 residues. V lost 3 bases, J lost 4 bases, and 7 bases lay in between. Germline values: CDR1 MGHDK, CDR2 SYGVNS. The CDR3 sequence is CASSDSIYEQYF. For the CDR3, the DNA is TGTGCCAGCAGTGATTCAATATACGAGCAGTACTTC.

This rearrangement joins TRBV9 to TRBJ2-1; TRBD2 matches 11 bases. The CDR3 has 14 residues. Looked up from germline, CDR1 is SGDLS and CDR2 is YYNGEE. The ends lost 3 bases at V and 7 bases at J; junction bases unmatched: 3. The CDR3 coding sequence is TGTGCCAGCAGCGCTAGCGGGAGGCGGAATGAGCAGTTCTTC. It is translated as CASSASGRRNEQFF.

The chain is built from TRBV20-1 and TRBJ1-6, with D uncertain. Germline CDR1 is DFQATT and CDR2 is SNEGSKA (reference sequence). The CDR3 runs 13 residues. Trimming shortened V by 5 bases and J by 6 bases, and 11 bases separated the two germline ends. CDR3 DNA: TGCAGTGCTGGTCGGACTGTTAATTCACCCCTCCACTTT. Its translation: CSAGRTVNSPLHF.

The table lists this clonotype with many counts. This chain links TRBV6-4 with TRBJ2-3; TRBD1 agrees at 7 bases. From germline, CDR1 is MRHNA and CDR2 SNTAGT. Trimming took 2 bases from V and 2 from J; bases not matched to a gene: 4. The length of the CDR3 is 15 residues. Here the CDR3 DNA reads TGTGCCAGCAGTGACGGGCAGGGGGACACAGATACGCAGTATTTT. Its translation: CASSDGQGDTDTQYF.

This clonotype appeared a few times. The V call is TRBV2, the J call TRBJ1-1; tentatively, D is TRBD1 (6 bases). V lost 7 bases and J 4 bases, leaving 10 bases between the germline ends. CDR1 is SNHLY and CDR2 is FYNNEI in the germline V gene. This CDR3 spans 12 amino acids. Here the CDR3 DNA reads TGTGCCAGCAACGGAGGGGGCACTGAAGCTTTCTTT. Protein: CASNGGGTEAFF.

This chain joins TRBV4-1 and TRBJ1-1, with D perhaps TRBD1 (5 bases). In germline, CDR1 is MGHRA, CDR2 YSYEKL. This CDR3 region has 14 residues. The V and J ends lost 0 bases and 10 bases respectively, with 15 bases between them. CDR3 in amino acids: CASSQDFGHSGAFF. CDR3 nucleotides: TGCGCCAGCAGCCAAGATTTCGGACACTCCGGAGCTTTCTTT.

The chain couples TRBV7-9 to TRBJ2-3; TRBD2 is a possible D gene (6 bases). This CDR3 comprises 16 residues. CDR1 is SEHNR, CDR2 FQNEAQ, per germline (reference sequence). The germline V and J ends were trimmed by 8 bases and 2 bases, with 20 bases remaining between them. In DNA, the CDR3 is TGTGCCAGCCGGGGCCGTGGTCGGGAGAACACAGATACGCAGTATTTT. Translating it yields CASRGRGRENTDTQYF. The variable domain in full, completed from reference TRBV7-9 and TRBJ2-3, reads DTGVSQNPRHKITKRGQNVTFRCDPISEHNRLYWYRQTLGQGPEFLTYFQNEAQLEKSRLLSDRFSAERPKGSFSTLEIQRTEQGDSAMYLCASRGRGRENTDTQYFGPGTRLTVL.